One sample yielded the 20 T cell receptor beta chains listed below, sequenced in a study of CD8+ T cells in alopecia areata (dated by TCRdb to between 2017 and 2018). Explained via the paper, the time point label denotes: baseline before oral tofacitinib. Library preparation employed the immunoSEQ multiplex PCR assay. For TCR sequencing, RNA was extracted from every sample and reverse transcribed into cDNA to serve as template. TCRdb limited this immuneACCESS table to in-frame rearrangements with V and J called. A share of clones is missing; checked studies link under half to unresolved V genes, and the rest is unexplained. This sample holds more than 110,000 clones; roughly 53% were observed only once. The ten largest clones capture under 7.5% of the sample. The sequencing used CD4+ T cells sorted from blood, collected at week 0. These receptors were collected from a human donor with alopecia areata.

The chain recombines TRBV2 with TRBJ2-3; 7 bases line up with TRBD1. This CDR3 spans 14 amino acids. The V gene's germline CDR1 is SNHLY and CDR2 FYNNEI. Trimming took 6 bases from V and 5 from J; bases not matched to a gene: 8. This chain's CDR3 is CASSADRVGDTQYF. Written as DNA, the CDR3 is TGTGCCAGCAGCGCAGACAGGGTTGGAGATACGCAGTATTTT.

The rearrangement joins TRBV11-1 to TRBJ1-5; 7 bases are a match to TRBD1. Germline CDR1 is SGHAT and CDR2 is FQDESV (reference sequence). This CDR3 has 14 residues. The trim removed 4 bases at V and 6 bases at J, leaving 6 bases unmatched. The chain's CDR3 is CASSSRQGLQPQHF. DNA of the CDR3: TGTGCCAGCAGCTCCAGACAGGGTCTTCAGCCCCAGCATTTT.

This chain connects TRBV5-1 to TRBJ1-1, with no clear D. V lost 4 bases, J lost 5 bases, and 15 bases lay in between. Germline-derived CDR1 and CDR2 are SGHRS and YFSETQ. CDR3 length: 14 residues. The chain's CDR3 is CASSQRARDTEAFF. The CDR3, as DNA: TGCGCCAGCAGCCAACGGGCGAGGGATACTGAAGCTTTCTTT.

V usage is TRBV5-1 and J usage is TRBJ1-1; D is undetermined. The CDR3 consists of 14 residues. Germline V gene lookup returns CDR1 SGHRS and CDR2 YFSETQ. V was shortened by 4 bases and J by 8 bases, with 18 bases between the two germline ends. Here the CDR3 reads CASSPGGVAEEAFF. For the CDR3, the DNA is TGCGCCAGCAGCCCCGGTGGTGTAGCCGAAGAAGCTTTCTTT.

This clone was counted between two and nine times. V is TRBV7-9 and J is TRBJ1-1; weak D call: TRBD1 (5 bases). CDR1 and CDR2 from the germline V gene are SEHNR and FQNEAQ (reference sequence). Trimming shortened V by 5 bases and J by 3 bases, and 16 bases separated the two germline ends. This CDR3 has 15 amino acids. CDR3 nucleotide sequence: TGTGCCAGCAGCCTCCTAGGGGTAGCGGACACTGAAGCTTTCTTT. It translates to CASSLLGVADTEAFF.

V is TRBV5-6 and J is TRBJ1-5; no definite D call. The V end was cut by 0 bases, the J end by 1 base, with 8 bases between. Germline CDR1 is SGHDT and CDR2 is YYEEEE. This CDR3 spans 15 amino acids. Written as DNA, the CDR3 is TGTGCCAGCAGCTTGGAAGGGAGGAGCAATCAGCCCCAGCATTTT. Amino acids: CASSLEGRSNQPQHF.

The chain joins TRBV7-9 to TRBJ1-2; possibly TRBD1 for D (5 bases). This CDR3 has 13 amino acids. Trimming stripped 4 bases from V and 5 bases from J, with 11 bases between. Germline CDR1 is SEHNR and CDR2 is FQNEAQ (reference sequence). The CDR3 coding sequence is TGTGCCAGCAGCTCGACAGTTGGATATGGCTACACCTTC. Amino acid sequence: CASSSTVGYGYTF.

In this sample, this clone turned up a few times. This sequence joins TRBV5-6 and TRBJ1-1; D gene uncertain. CDR1 SGHDT and CDR2 YYEEEE come from the germline V gene. The CDR3 runs 13 residues. V was clipped by 6 bases and J by 11 bases, with 20 bases between them. CDR3 DNA: TGTGCCAGCAACCTGGACGGGTCGGTCGGGGCTTTCTTT. Its protein product is CASNLDGSVGAFF.

V is TRBV7-9 and J is TRBJ2-5, with 7 bases aligning to TRBD1. Germline V gene sequence: CDR1 SEHNR, CDR2 FQNEAQ (reference sequence). V trimming: 5 bases; J trimming: 1 base; junction bases outside the gene matches: 7. The CDR3 has 15 residues. Here the CDR3 reads CASSPRGFSQETQYF. The CDR3 DNA reads as TGTGCCAGCAGCCCCAGGGGGTTCAGCCAAGAGACCCAGTACTTC.

This sequence joins TRBV9 and TRBJ2-1; D might be TRBD2 (6 bases). CDR1 is SGDLS and CDR2 is YYNGEE in the germline V gene. Trimming took 0 bases from V and 2 from J, leaving 12 bases between them. This CDR3 spans 16 amino acids. Here the CDR3 reads CASSVEIAVPYNEQFF. The DNA for the CDR3 is TGTGCCAGCAGCGTAGAGATAGCGGTCCCCTACAATGAGCAGTTCTTC.

The gene calls are TRBV30 and TRBJ2-2; TRBD1 or TRBD2 may be the D gene (5 bases each). The V and J ends lost 0 bases and 2 bases respectively, with 10 bases between them. The CDR3 consists of 15 residues. The germline V gene has CDR1 GTSNPN and CDR2 SVGIG (reference sequence). The CDR3 loop is CAWSVRGPNTGELFF. The CDR3 bases are TGTGCCTGGAGTGTACGGGGCCCCAACACCGGGGAGCTGTTTTTT.

For this clone: Other DNA sequences of this sample code for an identical CDR3. The chain carries TRBV29-1 and TRBJ1-5; D is ambiguous. Deletions cut 4 bases from V and 5 bases from J, with 9 bases between. CDR3 length: 12 amino acids. CDR1 and CDR2 (germline): SQVTM, ANQGSEA. The CDR3 here is CSVGARDQPQHF. CDR3 DNA sequence: TGCAGCGTTGGGGCTAGGGATCAGCCCCAGCATTTT.

This chain uses TRBV11-2 with TRBJ2-3; D could derive from TRBD1 or TRBD2 (7 bases each). Per the germline V gene, CDR1 is SGHAT and CDR2 is FQNNGV. This CDR3 is built from 16 residues. Deletions cut 5 bases from V and 4 bases from J, with 19 bases between. CDR3 in DNA: TGTGCCAGCAGCAGCCAGGGGGGGGTAGCCGCAGATACGCAGTATTTT. Its protein product is CASSSQGGVAADTQYF.

V usage is TRBV29-1 and J usage is TRBJ1-2; TRBD1 matches at 7 bases. Looked up from germline, CDR1 is SQVTM and CDR2 is ANQGSEA. The CDR3 runs to 13 residues. J lost 3 bases, V lost 7 bases, and 8 bases had no gene match. The CDR3 nucleotides are TGCAGCGGATCGACAGGGTCTGACTATGGCTACACCTTC. Residues: CSGSTGSDYGYTF.

V and J are TRBV6-6 and TRBJ2-2; D not resolved. The CDR3 totals 15 residues. Trimming stripped 6 bases from V and 6 bases from J, with 17 bases between. Germline CDR1 is MNHNY and CDR2 is SVGAGI (reference sequence). The CDR3: CASRPSGVRAGELFF. CDR3 DNA sequence: TGTGCCAGCAGACCCAGTGGGGTCCGGGCCGGGGAGCTGTTTTTT.

The V and J genes are TRBV7-8 and TRBJ2-2; possible D gene TRBD2, 5 bases. The V gene's germline CDR1 is SGHVS and CDR2 FQNEAQ. V was clipped by 2 bases and J by 7 bases, with 11 bases between them. The CDR3 has 14 residues. The CDR3 protein is CASSLRIRGGELFF. The DNA of the CDR3 is TGTGCCAGCAGCTTAAGGATTCGGGGCGGGGAGCTGTTTTTT.

This chain links TRBV11-2 with TRBJ2-1; D not certain. V was pared by 1 base and J by 8 bases, with 9 bases between. From germline, CDR1 is SGHAT and CDR2 FQNNGV. There are 13 residues in the CDR3. The CDR3 DNA reads as TGTGCCAGCAGCTTAGGACTGGCCGATGAGCAGTTCTTC. This gives the protein CASSLGLADEQFF.

The chain joins TRBV6-5 to TRBJ1-3, with D unclear. Germline CDR1 is MNHEY and CDR2 is SVGAGI. The CDR3 covers 12 residues. V lost 6 bases, J lost 3 bases, and 6 bases lay in between. The CDR3 bases are TGTGCCAGCAGGGGGTATGGAAACACCATATATTTT. It is translated as CASRGYGNTIYF.

Only a few counts were recorded for this clone. The sample holds other DNA sequences that translate to the same CDR3. The chain carries TRBV7-9 and TRBJ2-5; D remains unclear. Germline loops: CDR1 SEHNR, CDR2 FQNEAQ (reference sequence). CDR3 length equals 11 residues. V was cut by 4 bases and J by 1 base, with 1 base left in between. The CDR3 DNA is TGTGCCAGCAGCTCCCAAGAGACCCAGTACTTC. Protein sequence: CASSSQETQYF.

This clone turned up a few times. J is TRBJ2-5 and V is TRBV29-1; D assignment may be TRBD1 or TRBD2 (5 bases each). With 3 bases removed from V and 4 bases from J, the gap between germline ends came to 12 bases. Per germline, CDR1 SQVTM and CDR2 ANQGSEA. The CDR3 totals 13 residues. As DNA, the CDR3 is TGCAGCGTTGAGGGGACGGTAGGAGAGACCCAGTACTTC. Protein: CSVEGTVGETQYF.